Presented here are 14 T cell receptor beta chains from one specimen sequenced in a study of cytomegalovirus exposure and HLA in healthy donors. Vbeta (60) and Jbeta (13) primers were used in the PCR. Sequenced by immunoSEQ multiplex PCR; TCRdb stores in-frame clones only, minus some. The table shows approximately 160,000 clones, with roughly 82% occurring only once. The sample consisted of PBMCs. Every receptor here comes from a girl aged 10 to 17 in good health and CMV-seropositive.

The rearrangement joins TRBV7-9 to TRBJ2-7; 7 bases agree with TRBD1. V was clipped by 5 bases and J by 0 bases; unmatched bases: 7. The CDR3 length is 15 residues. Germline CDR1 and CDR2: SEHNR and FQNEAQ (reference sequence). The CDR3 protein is CASSLGQSISYEQYF. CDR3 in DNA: TGTGCCAGCAGCCTGGGACAGTCTATCTCCTACGAGCAGTACTTC.

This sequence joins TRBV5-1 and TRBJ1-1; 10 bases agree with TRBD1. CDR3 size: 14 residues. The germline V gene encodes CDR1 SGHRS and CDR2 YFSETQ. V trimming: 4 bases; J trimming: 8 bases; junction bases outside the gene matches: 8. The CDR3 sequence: CASSSWDRGAEAFF. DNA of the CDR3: TGCGCCAGCAGCAGCTGGGACAGGGGAGCGGAAGCTTTCTTT.

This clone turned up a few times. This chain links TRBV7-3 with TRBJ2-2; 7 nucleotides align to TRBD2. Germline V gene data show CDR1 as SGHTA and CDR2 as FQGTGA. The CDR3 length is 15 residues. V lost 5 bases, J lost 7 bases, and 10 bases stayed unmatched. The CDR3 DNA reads TGTGCCAGCAGCCCGGATAGCGGGTCCAGCGGGGAGCTGTTTTTT. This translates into CASSPDSGSSGELFF.

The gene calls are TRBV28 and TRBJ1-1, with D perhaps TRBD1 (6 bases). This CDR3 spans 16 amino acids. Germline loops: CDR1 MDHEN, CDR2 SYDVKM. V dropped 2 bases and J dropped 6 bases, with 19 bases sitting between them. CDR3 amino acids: CASSLRGGPHLPEAFF. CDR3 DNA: TGTGCCAGCAGTTTAAGAGGGGGTCCACACCTCCCTGAAGCTTTCTTT.

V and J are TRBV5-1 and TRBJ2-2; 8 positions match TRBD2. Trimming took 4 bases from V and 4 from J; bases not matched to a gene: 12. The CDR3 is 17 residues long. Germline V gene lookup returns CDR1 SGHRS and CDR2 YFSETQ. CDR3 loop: CASSQNAGGPSTGELFF. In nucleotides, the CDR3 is TGCGCCAGCAGCCAAAACGCGGGGGGACCAAGCACCGGGGAGCTGTTTTTT. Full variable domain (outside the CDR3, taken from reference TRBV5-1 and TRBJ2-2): KAGVTQTPRYLIKTRGQQVTLSCSPISGHRSVSWYQQTPGQGLQFLFEYFSETQRNKGNFPGRFSGRQFSNSRSEMNVSTLELGDSALYLCASSQNAGGPSTGELFFGEGSRLTVL.

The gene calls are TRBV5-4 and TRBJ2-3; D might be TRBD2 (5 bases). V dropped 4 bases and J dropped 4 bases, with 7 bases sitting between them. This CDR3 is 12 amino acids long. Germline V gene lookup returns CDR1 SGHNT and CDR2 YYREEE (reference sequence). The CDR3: CASSRGPDTQYF. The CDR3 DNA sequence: TGTGCCAGCAGCCGGGGTCCAGATACGCAGTATTTT. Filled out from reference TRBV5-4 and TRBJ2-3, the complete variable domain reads ETGVTQSPTHLIKTRGQQVTLRCSSQSGHNTVSWYQQALGQGPQFIFQYYREEENGRGNFPPRFSGLQFPNYSSELNVNALELDDSALYLCASSRGPDTQYFGPGTRLTVL.

CDR3 region: CASSLEGGLESSYNEQFF. The CDR3 DNA sequence: TGTGCCAGCAGTTTAGAGGGTGGGTTAGAGAGCTCCTACAATGAGCAGTTCTTC. The V gene is TRBV28, the J gene TRBJ2-1; possibly TRBD2 for D (5 bases). The CDR3 spans 18 residues. Germline loops: CDR1 MDHEN, CDR2 SYDVKM. Between the trimmed V and J ends, which lost 2 bases and 0 bases, there was a span of 17 bases.

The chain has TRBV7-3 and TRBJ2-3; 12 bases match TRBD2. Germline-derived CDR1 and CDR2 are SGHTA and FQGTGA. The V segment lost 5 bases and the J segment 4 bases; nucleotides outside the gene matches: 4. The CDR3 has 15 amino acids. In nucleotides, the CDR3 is TGTGCCAGCAGCCTAGGACTAGCGGGGTCAGATACGCAGTATTTT. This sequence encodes CASSLGLAGSDTQYF.

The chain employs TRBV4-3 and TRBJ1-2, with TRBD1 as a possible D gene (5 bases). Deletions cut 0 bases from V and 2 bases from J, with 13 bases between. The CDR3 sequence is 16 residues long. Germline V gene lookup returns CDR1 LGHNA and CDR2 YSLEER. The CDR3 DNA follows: TGCGCCAGCAGCCAAGATAGGGGCCCAGGGAACTATGGCTACACCTTC. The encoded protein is CASSQDRGPGNYGYTF.

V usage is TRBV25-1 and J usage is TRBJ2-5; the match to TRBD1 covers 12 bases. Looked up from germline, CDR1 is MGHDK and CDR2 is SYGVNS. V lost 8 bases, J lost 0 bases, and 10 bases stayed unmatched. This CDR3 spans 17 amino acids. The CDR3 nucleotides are TGTGCCAGCCTGCCGGGACAGGGGGCGCGGTACCAAGAGACCCAGTACTTC. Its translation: CASLPGQGARYQETQYF. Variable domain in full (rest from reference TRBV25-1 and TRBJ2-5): EADIYQTPRYLVIGTGKKITLECSQTMGHDKMYWYQQDPGMELHLIHYSYGVNSTEKGDLSSESTVSRIRTEHFPLTLESARPSHTSQYLCASLPGQGARYQETQYFGPGTRLLVL.

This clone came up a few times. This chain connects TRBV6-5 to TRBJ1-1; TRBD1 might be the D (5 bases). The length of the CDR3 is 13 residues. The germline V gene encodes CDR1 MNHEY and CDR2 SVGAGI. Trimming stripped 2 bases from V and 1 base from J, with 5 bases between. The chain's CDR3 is CASSYQGNTEAFF. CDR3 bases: TGTGCCAGCAGTTACCAGGGGAACACTGAAGCTTTCTTT.

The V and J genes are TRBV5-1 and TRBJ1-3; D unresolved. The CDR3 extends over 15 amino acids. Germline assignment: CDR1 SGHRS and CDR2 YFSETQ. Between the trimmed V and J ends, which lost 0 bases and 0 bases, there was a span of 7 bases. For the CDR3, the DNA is TGCGCCAGCAGCTTGGACGGAGGCTCTGGAAACACCATATATTTT. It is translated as CASSLDGGSGNTIYF.

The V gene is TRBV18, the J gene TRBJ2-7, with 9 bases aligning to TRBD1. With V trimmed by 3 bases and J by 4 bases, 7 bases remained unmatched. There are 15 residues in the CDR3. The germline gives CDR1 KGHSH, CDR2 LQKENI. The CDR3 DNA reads TGTGCCAGCTCACCCTTGGGCGGGACAGGGTACGAGCAGTACTTC. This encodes CASSPLGGTGYEQYF.

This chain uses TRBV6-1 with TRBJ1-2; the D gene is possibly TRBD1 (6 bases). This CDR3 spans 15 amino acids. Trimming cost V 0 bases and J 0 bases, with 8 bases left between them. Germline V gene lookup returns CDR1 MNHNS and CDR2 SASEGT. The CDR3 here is CASSEAGTTNYGYTF. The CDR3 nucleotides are TGTGCCAGCAGTGAAGCGGGGACAACTAACTATGGCTACACCTTC.